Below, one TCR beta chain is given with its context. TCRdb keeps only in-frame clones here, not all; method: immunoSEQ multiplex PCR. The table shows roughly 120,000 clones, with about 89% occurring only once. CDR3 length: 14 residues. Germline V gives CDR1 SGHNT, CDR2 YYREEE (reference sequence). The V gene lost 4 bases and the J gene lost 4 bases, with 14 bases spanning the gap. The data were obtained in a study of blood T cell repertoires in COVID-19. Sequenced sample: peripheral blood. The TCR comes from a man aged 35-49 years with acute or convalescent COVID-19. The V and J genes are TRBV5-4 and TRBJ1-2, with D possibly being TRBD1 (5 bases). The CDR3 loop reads CASSRGRTTYGYTF. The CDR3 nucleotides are TGTGCCAGCAGCCGGGGACGGACTACCTATGGCTACACCTTC.